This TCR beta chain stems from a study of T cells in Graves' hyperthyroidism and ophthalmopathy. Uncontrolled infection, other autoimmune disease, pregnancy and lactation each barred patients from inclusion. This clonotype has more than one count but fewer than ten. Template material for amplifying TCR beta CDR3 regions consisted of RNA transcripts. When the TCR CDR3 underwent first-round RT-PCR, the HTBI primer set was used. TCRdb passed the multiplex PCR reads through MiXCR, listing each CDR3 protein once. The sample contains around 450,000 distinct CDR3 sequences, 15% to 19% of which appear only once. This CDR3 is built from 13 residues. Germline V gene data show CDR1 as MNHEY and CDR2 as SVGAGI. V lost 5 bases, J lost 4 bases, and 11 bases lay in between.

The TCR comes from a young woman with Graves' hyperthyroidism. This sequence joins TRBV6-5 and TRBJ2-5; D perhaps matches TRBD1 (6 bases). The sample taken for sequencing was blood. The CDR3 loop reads CASSTPRGETQYF. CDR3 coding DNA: TGTGCCAGCAGTACTCCCAGGGGAGAGACCCAGTACTTC.